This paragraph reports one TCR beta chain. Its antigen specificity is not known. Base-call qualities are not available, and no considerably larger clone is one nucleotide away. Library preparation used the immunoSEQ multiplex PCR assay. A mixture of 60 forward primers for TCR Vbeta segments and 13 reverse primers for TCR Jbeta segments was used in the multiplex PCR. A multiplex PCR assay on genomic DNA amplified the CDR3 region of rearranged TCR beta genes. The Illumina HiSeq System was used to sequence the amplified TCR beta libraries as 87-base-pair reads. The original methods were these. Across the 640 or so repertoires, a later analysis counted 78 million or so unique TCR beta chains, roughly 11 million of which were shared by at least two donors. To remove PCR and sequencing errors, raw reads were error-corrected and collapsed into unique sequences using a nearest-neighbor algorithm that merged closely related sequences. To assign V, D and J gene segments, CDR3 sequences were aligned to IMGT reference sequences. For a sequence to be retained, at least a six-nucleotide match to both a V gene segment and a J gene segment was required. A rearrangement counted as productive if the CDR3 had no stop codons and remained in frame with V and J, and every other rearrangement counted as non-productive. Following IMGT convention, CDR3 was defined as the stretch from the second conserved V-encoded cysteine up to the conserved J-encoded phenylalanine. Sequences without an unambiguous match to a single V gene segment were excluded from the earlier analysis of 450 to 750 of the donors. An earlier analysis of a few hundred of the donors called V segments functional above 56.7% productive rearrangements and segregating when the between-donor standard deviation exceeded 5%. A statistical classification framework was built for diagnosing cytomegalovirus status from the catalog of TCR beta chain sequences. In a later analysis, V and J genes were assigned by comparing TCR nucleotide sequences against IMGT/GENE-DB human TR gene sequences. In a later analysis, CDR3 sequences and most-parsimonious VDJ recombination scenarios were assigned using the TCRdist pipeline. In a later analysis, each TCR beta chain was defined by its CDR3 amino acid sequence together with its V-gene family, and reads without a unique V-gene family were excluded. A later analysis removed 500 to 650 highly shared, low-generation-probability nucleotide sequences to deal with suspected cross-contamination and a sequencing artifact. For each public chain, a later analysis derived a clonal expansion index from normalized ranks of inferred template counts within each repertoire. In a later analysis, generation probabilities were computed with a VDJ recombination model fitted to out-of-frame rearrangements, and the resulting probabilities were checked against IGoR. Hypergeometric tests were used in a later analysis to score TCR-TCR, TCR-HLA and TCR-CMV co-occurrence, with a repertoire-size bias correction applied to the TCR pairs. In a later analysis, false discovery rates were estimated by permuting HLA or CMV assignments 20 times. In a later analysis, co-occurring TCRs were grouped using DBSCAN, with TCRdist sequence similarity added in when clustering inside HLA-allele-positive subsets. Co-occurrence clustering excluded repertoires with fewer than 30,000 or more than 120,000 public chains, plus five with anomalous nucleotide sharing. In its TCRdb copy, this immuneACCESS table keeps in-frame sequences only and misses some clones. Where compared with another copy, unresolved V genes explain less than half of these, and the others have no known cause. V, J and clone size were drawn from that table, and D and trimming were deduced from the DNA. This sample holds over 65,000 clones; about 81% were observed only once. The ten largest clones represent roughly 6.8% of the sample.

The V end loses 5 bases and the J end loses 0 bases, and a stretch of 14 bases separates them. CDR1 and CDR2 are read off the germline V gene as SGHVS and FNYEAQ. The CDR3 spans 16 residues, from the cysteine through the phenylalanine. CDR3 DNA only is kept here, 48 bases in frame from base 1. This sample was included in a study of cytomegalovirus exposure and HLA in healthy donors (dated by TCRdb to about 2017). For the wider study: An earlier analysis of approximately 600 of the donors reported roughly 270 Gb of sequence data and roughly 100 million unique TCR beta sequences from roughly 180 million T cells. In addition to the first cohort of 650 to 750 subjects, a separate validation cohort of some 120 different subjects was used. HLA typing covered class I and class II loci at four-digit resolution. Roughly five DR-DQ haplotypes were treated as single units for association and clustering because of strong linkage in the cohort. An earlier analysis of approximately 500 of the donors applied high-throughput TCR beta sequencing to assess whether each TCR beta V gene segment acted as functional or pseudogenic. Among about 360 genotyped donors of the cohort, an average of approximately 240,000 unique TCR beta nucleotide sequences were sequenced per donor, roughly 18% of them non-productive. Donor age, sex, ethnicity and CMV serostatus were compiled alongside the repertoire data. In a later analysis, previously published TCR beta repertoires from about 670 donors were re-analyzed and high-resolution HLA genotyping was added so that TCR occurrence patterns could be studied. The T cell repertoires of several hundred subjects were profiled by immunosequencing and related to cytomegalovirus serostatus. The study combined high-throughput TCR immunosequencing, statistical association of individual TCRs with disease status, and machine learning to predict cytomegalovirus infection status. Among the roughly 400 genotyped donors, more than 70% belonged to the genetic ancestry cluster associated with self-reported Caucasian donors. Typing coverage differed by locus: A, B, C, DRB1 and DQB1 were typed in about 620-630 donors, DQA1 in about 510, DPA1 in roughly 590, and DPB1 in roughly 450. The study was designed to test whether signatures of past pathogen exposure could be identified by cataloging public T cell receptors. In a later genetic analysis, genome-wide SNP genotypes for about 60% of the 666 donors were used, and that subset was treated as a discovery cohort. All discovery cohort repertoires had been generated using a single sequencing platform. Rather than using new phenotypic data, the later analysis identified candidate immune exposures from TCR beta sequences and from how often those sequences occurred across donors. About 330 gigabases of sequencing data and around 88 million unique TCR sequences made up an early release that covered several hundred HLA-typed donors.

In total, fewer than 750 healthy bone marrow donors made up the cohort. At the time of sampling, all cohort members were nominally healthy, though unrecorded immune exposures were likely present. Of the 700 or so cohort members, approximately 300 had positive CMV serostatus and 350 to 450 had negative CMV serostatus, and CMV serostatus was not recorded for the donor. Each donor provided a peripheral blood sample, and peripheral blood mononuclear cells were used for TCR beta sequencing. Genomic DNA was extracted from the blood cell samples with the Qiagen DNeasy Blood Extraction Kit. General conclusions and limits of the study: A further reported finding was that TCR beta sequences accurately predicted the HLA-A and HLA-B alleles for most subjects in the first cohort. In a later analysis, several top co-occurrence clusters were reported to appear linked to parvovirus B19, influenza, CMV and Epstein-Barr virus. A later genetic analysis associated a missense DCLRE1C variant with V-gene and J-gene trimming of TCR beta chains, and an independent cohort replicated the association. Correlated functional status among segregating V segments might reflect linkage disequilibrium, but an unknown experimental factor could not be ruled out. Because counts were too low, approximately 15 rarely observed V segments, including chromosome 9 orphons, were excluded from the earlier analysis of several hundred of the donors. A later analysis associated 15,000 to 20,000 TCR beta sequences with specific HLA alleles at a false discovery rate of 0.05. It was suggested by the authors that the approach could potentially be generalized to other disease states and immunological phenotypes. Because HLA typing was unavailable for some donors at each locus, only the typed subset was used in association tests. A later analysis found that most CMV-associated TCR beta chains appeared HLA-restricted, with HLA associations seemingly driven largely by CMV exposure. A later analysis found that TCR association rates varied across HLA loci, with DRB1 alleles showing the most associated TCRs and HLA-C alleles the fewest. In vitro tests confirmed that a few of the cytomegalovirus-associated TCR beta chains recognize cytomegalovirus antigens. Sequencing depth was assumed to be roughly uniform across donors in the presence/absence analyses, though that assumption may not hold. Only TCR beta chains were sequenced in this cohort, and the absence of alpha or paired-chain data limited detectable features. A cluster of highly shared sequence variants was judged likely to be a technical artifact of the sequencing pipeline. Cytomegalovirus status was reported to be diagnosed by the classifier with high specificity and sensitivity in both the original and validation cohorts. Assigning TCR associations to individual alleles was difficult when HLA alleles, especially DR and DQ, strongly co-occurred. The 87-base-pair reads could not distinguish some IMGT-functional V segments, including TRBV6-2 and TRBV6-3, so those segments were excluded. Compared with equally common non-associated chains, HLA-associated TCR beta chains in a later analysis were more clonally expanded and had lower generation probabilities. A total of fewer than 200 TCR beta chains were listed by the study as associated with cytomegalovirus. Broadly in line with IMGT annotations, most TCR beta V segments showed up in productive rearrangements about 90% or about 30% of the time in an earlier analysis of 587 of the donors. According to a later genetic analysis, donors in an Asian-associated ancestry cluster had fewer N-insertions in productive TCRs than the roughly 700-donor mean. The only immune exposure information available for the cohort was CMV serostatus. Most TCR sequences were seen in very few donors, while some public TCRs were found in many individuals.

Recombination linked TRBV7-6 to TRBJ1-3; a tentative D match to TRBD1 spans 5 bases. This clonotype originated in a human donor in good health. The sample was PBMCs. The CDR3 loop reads CASSDATGFSGNTIYF. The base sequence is TGTGCCAGCAGCGACGCCACAGGCTTCTCTGGAAACACCATATATTTT.